The clone carrying this T cell receptor beta chain was observed at least ten times. Its antigen is undetermined. Trimming cost V 1 base and J 5 bases, with 7 bases left between them. The germline V gene encodes CDR1 SGHTA and CDR2 FQGTGA. There are 13 residues in the CDR3. It was by quantitative 5'-RACE with molecular barcodes that TCR beta libraries were made. From the 5' RACE reads, TCRdb called clonotypes with MiXCR, one entry per CDR3 protein. The table records under 35,000 distinct CDR3 sequences, 5.5% to 8% of them present only once. The data stem from a study of CD8 T cells in ankylosing spondylitis. Study conclusions and caveats: As reported, disease-linked clones showed significant enrichment in matched ankylosing spondylitis synovial fluid. Earlier work had already found some motif variants in reactive arthritis synovial fluid and blood. Researchers report that disease-linked clones proved CD8+ and relatively rare in peripheral blood.

This chain connects TRBV7-3 to TRBJ2-3; D remains ambiguous. This TCR was sampled from a male donor with ankylosing spondylitis or in good health (not recorded which). Material: blood, either unsorted or a sorted T cell fraction (not recorded which). DNA for the CDR3: TGTGCCAGCAGCTTAATAAGTGGAGATACGCAGTATTTT. This codes for CASSLISGDTQYF. Full variable domain (rest looked up from reference TRBV7-3 and TRBJ2-3): GAGVSQTPSNKVTEKGKYVELRCDPISGHTALYWYRQSLGQGPEFLIYFQGTGAADDSGLPNDRFFAVRPEGSVSTLKIQRTERGDSAVYLCASSLISGDTQYFGPGTRLTVL.